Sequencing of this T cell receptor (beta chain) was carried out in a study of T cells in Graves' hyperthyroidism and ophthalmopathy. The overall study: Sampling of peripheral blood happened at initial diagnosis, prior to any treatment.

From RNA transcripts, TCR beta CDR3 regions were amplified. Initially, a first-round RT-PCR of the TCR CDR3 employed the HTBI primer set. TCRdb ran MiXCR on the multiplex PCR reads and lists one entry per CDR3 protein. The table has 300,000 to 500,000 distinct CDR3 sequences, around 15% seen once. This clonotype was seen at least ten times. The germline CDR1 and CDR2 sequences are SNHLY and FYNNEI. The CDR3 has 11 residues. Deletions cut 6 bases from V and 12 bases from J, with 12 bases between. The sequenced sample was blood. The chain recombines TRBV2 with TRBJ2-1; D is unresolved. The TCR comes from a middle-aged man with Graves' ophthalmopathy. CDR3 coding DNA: TGTGCCAGCAGCCCGGGCTCGGGGCAGTTCTTC. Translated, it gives CASSPGSGQFF.